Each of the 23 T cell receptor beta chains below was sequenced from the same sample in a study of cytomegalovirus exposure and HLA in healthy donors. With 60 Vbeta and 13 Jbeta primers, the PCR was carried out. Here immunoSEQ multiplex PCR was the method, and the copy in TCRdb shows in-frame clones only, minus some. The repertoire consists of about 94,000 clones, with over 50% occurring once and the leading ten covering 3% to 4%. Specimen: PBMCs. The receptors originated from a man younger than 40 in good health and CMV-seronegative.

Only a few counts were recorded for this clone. The CDR3 sequence: CASSLDQRGFQPQHF. The CDR3 DNA follows: TGTGCCAGCAGTTTAGATCAAAGGGGATTTCAGCCCCAGCATTTT. The chain joins TRBV28 to TRBJ1-5; weak D call: TRBD1 (5 bases). Germline V gene data show CDR1 as MDHEN and CDR2 as SYDVKM. The CDR3 contains 15 residues. The germline V and J ends were trimmed by 2 bases and 6 bases, with 14 bases remaining between them.

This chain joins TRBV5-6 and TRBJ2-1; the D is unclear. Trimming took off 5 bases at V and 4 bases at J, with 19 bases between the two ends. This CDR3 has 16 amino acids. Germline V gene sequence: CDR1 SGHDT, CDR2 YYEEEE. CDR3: CASSIIRQPLYNEQFF. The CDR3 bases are TGTGCCAGCAGTATTATAAGACAACCCCTTTACAATGAGCAGTTCTTC.

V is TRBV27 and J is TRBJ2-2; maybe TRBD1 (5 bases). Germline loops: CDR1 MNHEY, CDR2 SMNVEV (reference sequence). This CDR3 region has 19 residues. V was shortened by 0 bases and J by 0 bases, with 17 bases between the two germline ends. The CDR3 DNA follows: TGTGCCAGCAGTTTATCCCGGACACTCCTGACAGCGAACACCGGGGAGCTGTTTTTT. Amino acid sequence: CASSLSRTLLTANTGELFF.

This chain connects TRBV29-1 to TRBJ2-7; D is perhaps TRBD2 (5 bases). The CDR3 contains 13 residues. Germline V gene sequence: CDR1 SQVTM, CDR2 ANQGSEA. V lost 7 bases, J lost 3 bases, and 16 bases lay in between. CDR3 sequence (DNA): TGCAGCGCAACCGGTCGGGGTTTCTACGAGCAGTACTTC. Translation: CSATGRGFYEQYF.

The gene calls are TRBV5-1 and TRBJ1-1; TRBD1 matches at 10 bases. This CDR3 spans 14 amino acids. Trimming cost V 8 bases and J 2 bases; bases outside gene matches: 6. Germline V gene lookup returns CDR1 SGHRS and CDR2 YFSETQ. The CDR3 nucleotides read TGCGCCAGTACGGGACAGGGGTTTAACACTGAAGCTTTCTTT. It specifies CASTGQGFNTEAFF.

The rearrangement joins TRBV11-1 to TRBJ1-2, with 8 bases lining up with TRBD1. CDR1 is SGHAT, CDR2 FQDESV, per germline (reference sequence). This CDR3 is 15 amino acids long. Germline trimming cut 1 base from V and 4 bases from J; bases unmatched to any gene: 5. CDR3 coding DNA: TGTGCCAGCAGCTTAGTGATGCAGGGGGCCTATGGCTACACCTTC. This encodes CASSLVMQGAYGYTF. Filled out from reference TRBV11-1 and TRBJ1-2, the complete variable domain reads EAEVAQSPRYKITEKSQAVAFWCDPISGHATLYWYRQILGQGPELLVQFQDESVVDDSQLPKDRFSAERLKGVDSTLKIQPAELGDSAMYLCASSLVMQGAYGYTFGSGTRLTVV.

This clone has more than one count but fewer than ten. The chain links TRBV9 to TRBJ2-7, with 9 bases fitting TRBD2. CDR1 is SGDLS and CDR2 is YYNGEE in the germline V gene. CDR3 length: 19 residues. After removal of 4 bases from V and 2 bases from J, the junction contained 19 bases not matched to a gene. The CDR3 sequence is CASSPPQGESSGIPYEQYF. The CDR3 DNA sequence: TGTGCCAGCAGCCCCCCCCAGGGCGAATCTAGCGGGATTCCCTACGAGCAGTACTTC.

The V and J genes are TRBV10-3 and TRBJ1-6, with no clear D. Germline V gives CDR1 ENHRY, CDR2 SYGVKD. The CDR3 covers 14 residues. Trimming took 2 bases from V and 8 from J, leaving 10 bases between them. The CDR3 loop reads CAISEDPGDSPLHF. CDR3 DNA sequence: TGTGCCATCAGTGAGGACCCAGGCGATTCACCCCTCCACTTT.

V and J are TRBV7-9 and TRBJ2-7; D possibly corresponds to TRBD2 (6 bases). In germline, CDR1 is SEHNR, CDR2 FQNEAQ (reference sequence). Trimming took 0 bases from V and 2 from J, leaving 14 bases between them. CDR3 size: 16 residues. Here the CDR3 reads CASSLAPGRRTYEQYF. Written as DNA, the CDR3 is TGTGCCAGCAGCTTAGCCCCAGGGAGGAGGACCTACGAGCAGTACTTC.

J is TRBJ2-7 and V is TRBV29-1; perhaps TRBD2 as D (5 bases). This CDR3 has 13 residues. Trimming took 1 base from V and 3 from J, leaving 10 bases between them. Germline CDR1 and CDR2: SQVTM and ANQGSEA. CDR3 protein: CSVEAGKYYEQYF. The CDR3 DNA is TGCAGCGTTGAAGCGGGGAAATACTACGAGCAGTACTTC.

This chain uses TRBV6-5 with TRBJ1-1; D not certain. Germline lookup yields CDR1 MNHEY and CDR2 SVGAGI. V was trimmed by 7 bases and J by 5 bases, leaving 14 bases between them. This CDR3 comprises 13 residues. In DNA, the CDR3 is TGTGCCAGCAAAGACTCTCGGCGGACTGAAGCTTTCTTT. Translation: CASKDSRRTEAFF.

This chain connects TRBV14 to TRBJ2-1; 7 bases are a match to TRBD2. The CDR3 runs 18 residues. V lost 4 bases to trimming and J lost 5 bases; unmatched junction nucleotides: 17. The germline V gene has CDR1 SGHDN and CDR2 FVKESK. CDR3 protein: CASSPIGEGFTLDNEQFF. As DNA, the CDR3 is TGTGCCAGCAGCCCCATAGGGGAGGGGTTTACACTGGACAATGAGCAGTTCTTC.

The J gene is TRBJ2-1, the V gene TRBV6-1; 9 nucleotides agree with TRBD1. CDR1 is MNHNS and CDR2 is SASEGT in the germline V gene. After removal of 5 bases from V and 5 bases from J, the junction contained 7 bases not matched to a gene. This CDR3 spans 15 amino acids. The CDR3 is CASSHRQGEDNEQFF. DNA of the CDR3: TGTGCCAGCAGTCATCGACAGGGGGAAGACAATGAGCAGTTCTTC.

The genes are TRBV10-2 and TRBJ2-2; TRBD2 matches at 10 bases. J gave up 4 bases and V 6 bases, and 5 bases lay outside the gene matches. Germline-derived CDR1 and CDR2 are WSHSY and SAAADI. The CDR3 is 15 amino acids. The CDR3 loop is CASRASGSATGELFF. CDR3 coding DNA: TGCGCCAGCAGGGCTAGCGGGAGTGCCACCGGGGAGCTGTTTTTT.

The CDR3, as DNA: TGTGCCAGCAGCTTGGCCCGAACTAACTCCTACAATGAGCAGTTCTTC. Its protein product is CASSLARTNSYNEQFF. J is TRBJ2-1 and V is TRBV5-4, with no clear D. Trimming stripped 0 bases from V and 0 bases from J, with 10 bases between. The CDR3 has 16 amino acids. The V gene's germline CDR1 is SGHNT and CDR2 YYREEE (reference sequence).

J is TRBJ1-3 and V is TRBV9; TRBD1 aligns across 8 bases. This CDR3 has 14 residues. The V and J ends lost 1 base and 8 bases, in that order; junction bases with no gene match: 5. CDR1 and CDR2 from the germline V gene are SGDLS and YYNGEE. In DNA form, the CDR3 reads TGTGCCAGCAGCGTACGAGACAGGGGAGACACCATATATTTT. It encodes CASSVRDRGDTIYF.

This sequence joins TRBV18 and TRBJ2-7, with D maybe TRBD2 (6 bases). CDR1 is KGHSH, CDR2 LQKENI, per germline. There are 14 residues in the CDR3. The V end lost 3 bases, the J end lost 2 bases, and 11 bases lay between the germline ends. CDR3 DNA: TGTGCCAGCTCACCGGGGCGGGAACCCTACGAGCAGTACTTC. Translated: CASSPGREPYEQYF.

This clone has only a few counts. In DNA form, the CDR3 reads TGTGCCAGCAGCTCGTCAGGATTCGAGCAGTACTTC. Translating gives CASSSSGFEQYF. This chain joins TRBV11-3 and TRBJ2-7; D is undetermined. Trimming cost V 4 bases and J 6 bases, with 10 bases left between them. This CDR3 region has 12 residues. CDR1 is SGHNT, CDR2 YENEEA, per germline.

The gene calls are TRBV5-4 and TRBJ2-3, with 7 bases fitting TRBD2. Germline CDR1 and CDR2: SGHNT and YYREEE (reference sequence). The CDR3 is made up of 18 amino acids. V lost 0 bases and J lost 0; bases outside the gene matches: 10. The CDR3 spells CASSLVAGVHSSTDTQYF. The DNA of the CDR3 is TGTGCCAGCAGCTTGGTGGCGGGAGTCCACTCTAGCACAGATACGCAGTATTTT.

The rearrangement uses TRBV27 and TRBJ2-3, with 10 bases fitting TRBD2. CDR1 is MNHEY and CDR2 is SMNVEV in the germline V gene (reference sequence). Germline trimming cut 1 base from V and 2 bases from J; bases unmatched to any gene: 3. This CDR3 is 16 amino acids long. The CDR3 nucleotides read TGTGCCAGCAGTTTATACGGGACTAGCGTCACAGATACGCAGTATTTT. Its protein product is CASSLYGTSVTDTQYF.

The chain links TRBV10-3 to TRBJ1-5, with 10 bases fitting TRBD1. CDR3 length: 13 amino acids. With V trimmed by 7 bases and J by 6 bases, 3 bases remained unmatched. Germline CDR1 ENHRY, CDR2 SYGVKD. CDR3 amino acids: CAITRDRGQPQHF. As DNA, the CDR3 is TGTGCCATCACCCGGGACAGGGGTCAGCCCCAGCATTTT.

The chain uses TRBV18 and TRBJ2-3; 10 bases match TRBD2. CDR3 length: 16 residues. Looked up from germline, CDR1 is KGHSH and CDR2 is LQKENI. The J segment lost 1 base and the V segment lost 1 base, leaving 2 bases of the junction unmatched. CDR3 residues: CASSPRTSGGTDTQYF. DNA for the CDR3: TGTGCCAGCTCACCACGTACTAGCGGGGGCACAGATACGCAGTATTTT.

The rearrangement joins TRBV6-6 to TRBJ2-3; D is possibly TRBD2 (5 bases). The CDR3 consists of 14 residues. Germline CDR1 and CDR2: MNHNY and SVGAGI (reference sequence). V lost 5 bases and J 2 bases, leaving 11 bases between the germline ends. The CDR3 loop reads CASSPRGNTDTQYF. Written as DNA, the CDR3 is TGTGCCAGCAGTCCCCGGGGTAACACAGATACGCAGTATTTT.